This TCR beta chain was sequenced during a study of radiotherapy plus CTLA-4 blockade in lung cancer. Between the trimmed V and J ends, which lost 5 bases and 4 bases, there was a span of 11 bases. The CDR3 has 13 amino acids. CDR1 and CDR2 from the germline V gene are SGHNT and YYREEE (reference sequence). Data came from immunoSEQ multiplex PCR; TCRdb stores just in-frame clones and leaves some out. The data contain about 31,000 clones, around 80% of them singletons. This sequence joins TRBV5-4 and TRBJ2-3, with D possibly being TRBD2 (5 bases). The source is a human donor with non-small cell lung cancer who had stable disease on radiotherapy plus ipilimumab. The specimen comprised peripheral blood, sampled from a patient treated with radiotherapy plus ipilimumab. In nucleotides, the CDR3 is TGTGCCAGCAGTCCAGAAGCGGCAGATACGCAGTATTTT. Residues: CASSPEAADTQYF.